This T cell receptor beta chain was captured in a study of T cells in Graves' hyperthyroidism and ophthalmopathy. The study's findings and limits: Researchers found most expanded thyroid clonotypes above 0.001 in blood as well.

Per germline, CDR1 LGHDT and CDR2 YNNKEL (reference sequence). V lost 1 base, J lost 8 bases, and 5 bases stayed unmatched. This CDR3 contains 15 residues. This clonotype was seen many times. Its antigen remains unknown. RNA transcripts yielded amplified TCR beta CDR3 regions. Initially, a first-round RT-PCR of the TCR CDR3 employed the HTBI primer set. Using its own MiXCR run on the multiplex PCR reads, TCRdb lists one record per CDR3 protein. The sample records over 300,000 distinct CDR3 sequences, roughly 14% being singletons. Hyperthyroidism, newly diagnosed and lasting under 2 months, affected patients aged 18 to 65. Diagnostic assessment was based on clinical symptoms, serum thyroxine and TRAb, thyroid ultrasound and orbital computed tomography. Fresh peripheral blood, around 11 ml of it, supplied the PBMCs.

The genes are TRBV3-1 and TRBJ1-6; 7 positions match TRBD1. Material: blood. The receptor comes from a woman aged 55-70 years with Graves' hyperthyroidism. CDR3 nucleotides: TGTGCCAGCAGCCAAGGCTCAGGGGGGGATTCACCCCTCCACTTT. Protein product: CASSQGSGGDSPLHF. The full variable domain, its missing parts supplied by reference TRBV3-1 and TRBJ1-6, is DTAVSQTPKYLVTQMGNDKSIKCEQNLGHDTMYWYKQDSKKFLKIMFSYNNKELIINETVPNRFSPKSPDKAHLNLHINSLELGDSAVYFCASSQGSGGDSPLHFGNGTRLTVT.